Following are 18 T cell receptor beta chains from one sample sequenced in a study of control samples from healthy donors and cancer patients. Measured with immunoSEQ multiplex PCR; TCRdb has only the in-frame clones, and not every one. The sample records some 140,000 clones, roughly 90% being singletons. The specimen sequenced was blood. The receptors shown here come from a man in his thirties or forties in good health.

The V and J genes are TRBV30 and TRBJ1-3; D unresolved. The V gene lost 2 bases and the J gene lost 0 bases, with 8 bases spanning the gap. The germline gives CDR1 GTSNPN, CDR2 SVGIG (reference sequence). The CDR3 sequence is 14 residues long. Written as DNA, the CDR3 is TGTGCCTGGAGTAGGGCAAGCTCTGGAAACACCATATATTTT. This codes for CAWSRASSGNTIYF. Using reference TRBV30 and TRBJ1-3 for the parts outside the CDR3, the full variable domain is SQTIHQWPATLVQPVGSPLSLECTVEGTSNPNLYWYRQAAGRGLQLLFYSVGIGQISSEVPQNLSASRPQDRQFILSSKKLLLSDSGFYLCAWSRASSGNTIYFGEGSWLTVV.

The chain links TRBV7-9 to TRBJ1-2; D is ambiguous. Trimming removed 1 base from V and 7 bases from J, with 7 bases in between. Germline V CDR1 and CDR2: SEHNR, FQNEAQ (reference sequence). The CDR3 is 12 amino acids. The CDR3 reads CASSLGGIGYTF. The CDR3 DNA follows: TGTGCCAGCAGCTTAGGAGGCATTGGCTACACCTTC.

The chain is built from TRBV7-9 and TRBJ2-1; 9 bases are shared with TRBD2. Per germline, CDR1 SEHNR and CDR2 FQNEAQ (reference sequence). CDR3 length equals 16 residues. J was trimmed by 8 bases and V by 0 bases; bases with no gene match: 8. CDR3 sequence: CASSLALSGRSDEQFF. The DNA for the CDR3 is TGTGCCAGCAGCTTAGCCCTTAGCGGGAGAAGTGATGAGCAGTTCTTC.

The gene calls are TRBV6-5 and TRBJ2-1, with D possibly matching TRBD1 (5 bases). Germline CDR1 MNHEY, CDR2 SVGAGI. The CDR3 is made up of 13 amino acids. V was trimmed by 4 bases and J by 9 bases, leaving 13 bases between them. This CDR3 reads CASSWGPGGEQFF. CDR3 sequence (DNA): TGTGCCAGCAGTTGGGGCCCCGGCGGTGAGCAGTTCTTC.

The gene calls are TRBV10-3 and TRBJ2-1; the D call may be TRBD1 or TRBD2 (5 bases each). V lost 4 bases, J lost 2 bases, and 12 bases lay in between. CDR3 size: 15 residues. Germline V gene lookup returns CDR1 ENHRY and CDR2 SYGVKD. CDR3 sequence reads: CAISAEGKTYNEQFF. As DNA, the CDR3 is TGTGCCATCAGTGCCGAGGGGAAAACCTACAATGAGCAGTTCTTC.

This chain joins TRBV4-1 and TRBJ2-3; tentatively, D is TRBD2 (5 bases). The CDR3 covers 13 residues. From germline, CDR1 is MGHRA and CDR2 YSYEKL. V lost 3 bases and J lost 6, with 10 bases in between. CDR3 coding DNA: TGCGCCAGCAGCCACGGCACTAGGGATACGCAGTATTTT. This sequence encodes CASSHGTRDTQYF.

The chain employs TRBV9 and TRBJ1-6; D is uncertain. The CDR3 is 14 residues long. V lost 0 bases, J lost 5 bases, and 6 bases lay in between. Germline V gene lookup returns CDR1 SGDLS and CDR2 YYNGEE. In nucleotides, the CDR3 is TGTGCCAGCAGCGTAGGTGCCGATAATTCACCCCTCCACTTT. Its translation is CASSVGADNSPLHF.

The chain couples TRBV7-9 to TRBJ1-1; the D is unclear. The CDR3 has 14 amino acids. Germline CDR1 reads SEHNR; CDR2 reads FQNEAQ (reference sequence). Deletions cut 7 bases from V and 4 bases from J, with 16 bases between. CDR3 amino acids: CASTPFRCSTEAFF. The CDR3 nucleotides read TGTGCCAGCACCCCATTTAGGTGTAGCACTGAAGCTTTCTTT.

The genes are TRBV11-2 and TRBJ2-3, with D perhaps matching TRBD2 (6 bases). The length of the CDR3 is 14 residues. Trimming stripped 6 bases from V and 0 bases from J, with 10 bases between. Germline values: CDR1 SGHAT, CDR2 FQNNGV. The CDR3 loop reads CASRMGGSTDTQYF. The CDR3 DNA sequence: TGTGCCAGCAGAATGGGGGGTAGCACAGATACGCAGTATTTT.

V is TRBV30 and J is TRBJ1-1; tentative D call: TRBD1 (5 bases). The CDR3 loop spans 14 amino acids. Deletions cut 5 bases from V and 4 bases from J, with 17 bases between. Germline-derived CDR1 and CDR2 are GTSNPN and SVGIG (reference sequence). The CDR3 sequence: CAWFGAGRTTEAFF. The CDR3, as DNA: TGTGCCTGGTTCGGGGCTGGGCGAACCACTGAAGCTTTCTTT.

V and J are TRBV7-2 and TRBJ1-5; D is unresolved. The germline CDR1 and CDR2 sequences are SGHTA and FQGNSA. Between the trimmed V and J ends, which lost 4 bases and 4 bases, there was a span of 8 bases. The CDR3 extends over 13 amino acids. The CDR3 reads CASSSGSNQPQHF. CDR3 nucleotide sequence: TGTGCCAGCAGCTCAGGTTCGAATCAGCCCCAGCATTTT.

The rearrangement joins TRBV29-1 to TRBJ2-3; TRBD2 might be the D (5 bases). Germline V gene sequence: CDR1 SQVTM, CDR2 ANQGSEA. This CDR3 region has 13 residues. The V gene lost 6 bases and the J gene lost 2 bases, with 12 bases spanning the gap. The CDR3 region is CSVRGRHTDTQYF. The DNA of the CDR3 is TGCAGCGTGAGAGGGCGGCACACAGATACGCAGTATTTT.

The chain carries TRBV4-2 and TRBJ2-1, with TRBD2 identical over 8 bases. This CDR3 has 16 residues. Germline loops: CDR1 LGHNA, CDR2 YNFKEQ. V lost 1 base and J lost 8; bases outside the gene matches: 10. CDR3 region: CASSQAPRAGGDEQFF. The CDR3 nucleotides are TGTGCCAGCAGCCAAGCCCCCCGTGCGGGGGGCGATGAGCAGTTCTTC.

The gene calls are TRBV28 and TRBJ1-6, with no clear D. The CDR3 contains 16 residues. Trimming took off 4 bases at V and 0 bases at J, with 10 bases between the two ends. The germline CDR1 and CDR2 sequences are MDHEN and SYDVKM. CDR3 coding DNA: TGTGCCAGCAGTTCCTCCGGGAGCTCCTATAATTCACCCCTCCACTTT. Encoded protein: CASSSSGSSYNSPLHF.

The genes are TRBV12-3 or TRBV12-4 and TRBJ1-5, with D possibly matching TRBD1 (6 bases). Trimming shortened V by 5 bases and J by 5 bases, and 7 bases separated the two germline ends. The CDR3 loop spans 12 amino acids. CDR3 DNA sequence: TGTGCCAGCAGTACAGGGTATCAGCCCCAGCATTTT. Translating gives CASSTGYQPQHF.

The chain carries TRBV27 and TRBJ1-2; D uncertain. The V gene lost 3 bases and the J gene lost 8 bases, with 25 bases spanning the gap. Germline values: CDR1 MNHEY, CDR2 SMNVEV (reference sequence). CDR3 size: 17 residues. The CDR3 reads CASSFWARGGPNGGYTF. Written as DNA, the CDR3 is TGTGCCAGCAGTTTTTGGGCCAGAGGAGGGCCCAATGGGGGCTACACCTTC.

The chain has TRBV7-9 and TRBJ2-1; 13 bases agree with TRBD2. The trim removed 4 bases at V and 2 bases at J, leaving 11 bases unmatched. Germline V gene data show CDR1 as SEHNR and CDR2 as FQNEAQ (reference sequence). This CDR3 has 19 residues. CDR3 sequence: CASSSTGGLAGITYNEQFF. Written as DNA, the CDR3 is TGTGCCAGCAGCTCTACCGGGGGACTAGCGGGAATAACCTACAATGAGCAGTTCTTC.

The chain is built from TRBV29-1 and TRBJ2-7; TRBD1 is a possible D gene (6 bases). In germline, CDR1 is SQVTM, CDR2 ANQGSEA. The CDR3 length is 15 residues. The V end was cut by 5 bases, the J end by 1 base, with 18 bases between. CDR3 amino acids: CSVLVLGARSYEQYF. CDR3 coding DNA: TGCAGCGTTTTAGTCCTGGGGGCGAGATCCTACGAGCAGTACTTC.